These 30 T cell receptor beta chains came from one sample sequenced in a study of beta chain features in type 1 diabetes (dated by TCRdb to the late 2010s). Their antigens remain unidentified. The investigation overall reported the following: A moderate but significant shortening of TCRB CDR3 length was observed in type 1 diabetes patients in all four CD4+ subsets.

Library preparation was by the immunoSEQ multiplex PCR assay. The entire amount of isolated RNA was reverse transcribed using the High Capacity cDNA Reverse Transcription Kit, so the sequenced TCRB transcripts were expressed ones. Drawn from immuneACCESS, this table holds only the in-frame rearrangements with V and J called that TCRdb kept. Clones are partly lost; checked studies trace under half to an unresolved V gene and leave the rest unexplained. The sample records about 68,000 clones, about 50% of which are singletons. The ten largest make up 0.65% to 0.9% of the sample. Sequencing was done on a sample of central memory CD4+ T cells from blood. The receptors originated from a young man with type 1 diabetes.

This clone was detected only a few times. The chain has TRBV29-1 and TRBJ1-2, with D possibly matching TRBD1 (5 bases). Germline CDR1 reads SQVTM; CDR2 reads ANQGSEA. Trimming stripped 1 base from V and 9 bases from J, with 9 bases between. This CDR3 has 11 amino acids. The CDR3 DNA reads TGCAGCGTTGAAGGCGAGGACAGCTACACCTTC. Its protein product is CSVEGEDSYTF.

The DNA of the CDR3 is TGTGCCAGCAGTGTGCTACAGGGGGCGCGAAACATTCAGTACTTC. Amino acids: CASSVLQGARNIQYF. The V and J genes are TRBV6-1 and TRBJ2-4, with 9 bases aligning to TRBD1. Germline trimming cut 4 bases from V and 6 bases from J; bases unmatched to any gene: 7. CDR3 size: 15 residues. In germline, CDR1 is MNHNS, CDR2 SASEGT.

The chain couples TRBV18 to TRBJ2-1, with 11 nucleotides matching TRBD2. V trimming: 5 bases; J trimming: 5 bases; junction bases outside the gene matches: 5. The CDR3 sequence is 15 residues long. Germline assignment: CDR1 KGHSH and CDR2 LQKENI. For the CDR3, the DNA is TGTGCCAGCTCAATCGGGACTAGCGGCCACAATGAGCAGTTCTTC. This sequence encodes CASSIGTSGHNEQFF. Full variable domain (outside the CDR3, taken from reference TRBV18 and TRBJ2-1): NAGVMQNPRHLVRRRGQEARLRCSPMKGHSHVYWYRQLPEEGLKFMVYLQKENIIDESGMPKERFSAEFPKEGPSILRIQQVVRGDSAAYFCASSIGTSGHNEQFFGPGTRLTVL.

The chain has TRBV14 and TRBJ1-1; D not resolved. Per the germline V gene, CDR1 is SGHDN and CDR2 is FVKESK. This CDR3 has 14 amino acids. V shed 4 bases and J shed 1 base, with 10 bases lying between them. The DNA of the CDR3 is TGTGCCAGCAGCCGATCTGGAGGGAACACTGAAGCTTTCTTT. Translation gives CASSRSGGNTEAFF.

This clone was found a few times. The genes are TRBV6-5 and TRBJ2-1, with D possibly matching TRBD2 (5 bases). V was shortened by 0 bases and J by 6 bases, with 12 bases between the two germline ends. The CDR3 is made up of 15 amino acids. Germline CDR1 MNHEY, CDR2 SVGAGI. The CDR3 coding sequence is TGTGCCAGCAGTTACTCGCTAGGCAGCGGCAATGAGCAGTTCTTC. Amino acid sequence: CASSYSLGSGNEQFF.

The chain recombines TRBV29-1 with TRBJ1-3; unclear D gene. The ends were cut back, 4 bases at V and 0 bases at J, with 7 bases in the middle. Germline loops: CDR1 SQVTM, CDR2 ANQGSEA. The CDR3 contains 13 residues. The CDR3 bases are TGCAGCGTTGCTAAGAGCTCTGGAAACACCATATATTTT. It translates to CSVAKSSGNTIYF.

CDR3 sequence: CASSSTSTTGRSTDTQYF. The CDR3 DNA follows: TGTGCCAGTAGTAGCACCTCGACCACAGGGAGATCCACAGATACGCAGTATTTT. This sequence joins TRBV19 and TRBJ2-3; possible D gene TRBD1, 6 bases. The CDR3 totals 18 residues. Germline V lookup: CDR1 LNHDA, CDR2 SQIVND (reference sequence). V shed 4 bases and J shed 2 bases, with 22 bases lying between them.

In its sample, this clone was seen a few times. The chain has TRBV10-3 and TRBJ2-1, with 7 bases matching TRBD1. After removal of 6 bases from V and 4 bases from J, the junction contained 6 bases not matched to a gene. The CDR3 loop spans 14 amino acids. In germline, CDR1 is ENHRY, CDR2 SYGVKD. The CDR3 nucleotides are TGTGCCATCAGCACCGGGACAGAATACAATGAGCAGTTCTTC. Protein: CAISTGTEYNEQFF.

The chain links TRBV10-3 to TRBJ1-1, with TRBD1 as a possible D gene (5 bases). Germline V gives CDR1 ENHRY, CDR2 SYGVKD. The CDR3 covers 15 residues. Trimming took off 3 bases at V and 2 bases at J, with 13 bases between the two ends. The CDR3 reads CAISERGLTNTEAFF. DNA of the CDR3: TGTGCCATCAGTGAAAGGGGACTTACAAACACTGAAGCTTTCTTT.

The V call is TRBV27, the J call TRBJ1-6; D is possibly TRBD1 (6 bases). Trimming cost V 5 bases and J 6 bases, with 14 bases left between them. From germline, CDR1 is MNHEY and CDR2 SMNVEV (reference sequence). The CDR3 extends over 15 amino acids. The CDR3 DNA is TGTGCCAGCAGTCCCCGGGAGGGGGGTAATTCACCCCTCCACTTT. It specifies CASSPREGGNSPLHF.

The CDR3 here is CASSIHQGNQPQHF. The CDR3 bases are TGTGCCAGTAGTATCCATCAGGGGAATCAGCCCCAGCATTTT. This chain connects TRBV19 to TRBJ1-5; D is perhaps TRBD1 (6 bases). V lost 3 bases to trimming and J lost 4 bases, with 10 bases between them. The V gene's germline CDR1 is LNHDA and CDR2 SQIVND (reference sequence). CDR3 length equals 14 residues. Supplemented by reference TRBV19 and TRBJ1-5, the full variable domain reads DGGITQSPKYLFRKEGQNVTLSCEQNLNHDAMYWYRQDPGQGLRLIYYSQIVNDFQKGDIAEGYSVSREKKESFPLTVTSAQKNPTAFYLCASSIHQGNQPQHFGDGTRLSIL.

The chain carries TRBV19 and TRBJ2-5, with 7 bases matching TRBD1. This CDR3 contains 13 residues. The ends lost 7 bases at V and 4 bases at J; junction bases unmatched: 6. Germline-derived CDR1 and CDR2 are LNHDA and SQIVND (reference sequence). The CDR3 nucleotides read TGTGCCAGTACGAAGGGGGCGCGAGAGACCCAGTACTTC. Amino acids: CASTKGARETQYF.

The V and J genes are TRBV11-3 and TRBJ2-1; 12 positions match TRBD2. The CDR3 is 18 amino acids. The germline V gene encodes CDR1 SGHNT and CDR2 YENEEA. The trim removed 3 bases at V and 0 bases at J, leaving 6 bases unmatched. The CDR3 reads CASSFRTSGVRSYNEQFF. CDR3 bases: TGTGCCAGCAGCTTTAGGACTAGCGGGGTCCGCTCCTACAATGAGCAGTTCTTC.

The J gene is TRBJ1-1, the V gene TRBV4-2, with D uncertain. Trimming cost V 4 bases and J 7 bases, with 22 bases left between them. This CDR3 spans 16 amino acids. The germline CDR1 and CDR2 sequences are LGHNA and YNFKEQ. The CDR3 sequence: CASSLGAGVEEVEAFF. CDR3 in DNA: TGTGCCAGCAGCCTGGGTGCAGGCGTAGAGGAGGTTGAAGCTTTCTTT.

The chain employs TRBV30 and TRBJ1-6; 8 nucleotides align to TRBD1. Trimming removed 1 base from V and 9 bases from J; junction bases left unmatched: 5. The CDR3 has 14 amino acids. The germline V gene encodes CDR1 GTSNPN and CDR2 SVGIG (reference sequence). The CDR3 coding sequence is TGTGCCTGGAGTGCCGGACAGGGATTTTCACCCCTCCACTTT. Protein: CAWSAGQGFSPLHF.

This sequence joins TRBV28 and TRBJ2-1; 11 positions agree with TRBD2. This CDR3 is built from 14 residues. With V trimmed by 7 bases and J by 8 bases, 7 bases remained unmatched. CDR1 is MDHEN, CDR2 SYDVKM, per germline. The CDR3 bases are TGTGCCAGCATTAGACTAGCGGGAATTGATGAGCAGTTCTTC. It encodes CASIRLAGIDEQFF. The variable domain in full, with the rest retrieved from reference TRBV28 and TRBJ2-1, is DVKVTQSSRYLVKRTGEKVFLECVQDMDHENMFWYRQDPGLGLRLIYFSYDVKMKEKGDIPEGYSVSREKKERFSLILESASTNQTSMYLCASIRLAGIDEQFFGPGTRLTVL.

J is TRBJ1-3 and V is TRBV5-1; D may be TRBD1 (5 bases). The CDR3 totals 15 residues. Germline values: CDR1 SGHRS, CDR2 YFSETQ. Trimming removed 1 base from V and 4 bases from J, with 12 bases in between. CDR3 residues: CASSLNGGSGNTIYF. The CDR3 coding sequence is TGCGCCAGCAGCTTGAACGGGGGGTCAGGAAACACCATATATTTT.

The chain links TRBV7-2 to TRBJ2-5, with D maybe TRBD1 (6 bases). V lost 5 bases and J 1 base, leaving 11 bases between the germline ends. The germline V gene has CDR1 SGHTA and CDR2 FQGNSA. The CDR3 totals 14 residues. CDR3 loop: CASSPDRSQETQYF. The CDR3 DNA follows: TGTGCCAGCAGCCCAGACAGGTCCCAAGAGACCCAGTACTTC.

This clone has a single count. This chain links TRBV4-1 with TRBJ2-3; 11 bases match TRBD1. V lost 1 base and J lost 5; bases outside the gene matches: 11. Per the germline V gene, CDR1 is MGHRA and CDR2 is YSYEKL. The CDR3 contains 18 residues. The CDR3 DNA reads TGCGCCAGCAGCCAAGCTCCCAAGGGACAGGGGGTGGGAGATACGCAGTATTTT. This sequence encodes CASSQAPKGQGVGDTQYF.

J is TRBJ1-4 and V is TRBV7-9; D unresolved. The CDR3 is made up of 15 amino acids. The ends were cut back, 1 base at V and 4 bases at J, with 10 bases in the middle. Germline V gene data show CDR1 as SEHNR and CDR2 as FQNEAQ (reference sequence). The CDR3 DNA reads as TGTGCCAGCAGCTTAGGCGGCAGCTTTAATGAAAAACTGTTTTTT. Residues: CASSLGGSFNEKLFF.

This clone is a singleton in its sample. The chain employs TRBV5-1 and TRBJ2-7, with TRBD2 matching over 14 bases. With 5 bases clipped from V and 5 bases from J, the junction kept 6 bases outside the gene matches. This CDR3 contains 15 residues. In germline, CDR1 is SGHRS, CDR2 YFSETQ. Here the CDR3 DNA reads TGCGCCAGCAGAACGGGACTAGCGGGAGTAGACGAGCAGTACTTC. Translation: CASRTGLAGVDEQYF.

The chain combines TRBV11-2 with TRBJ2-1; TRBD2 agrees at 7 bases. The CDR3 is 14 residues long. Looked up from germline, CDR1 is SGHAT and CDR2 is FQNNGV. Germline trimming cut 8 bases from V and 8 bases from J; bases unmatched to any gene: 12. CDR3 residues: CASRSIQGGYEQFF. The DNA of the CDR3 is TGTGCCAGCCGGAGTATCCAGGGAGGGTATGAGCAGTTCTTC.

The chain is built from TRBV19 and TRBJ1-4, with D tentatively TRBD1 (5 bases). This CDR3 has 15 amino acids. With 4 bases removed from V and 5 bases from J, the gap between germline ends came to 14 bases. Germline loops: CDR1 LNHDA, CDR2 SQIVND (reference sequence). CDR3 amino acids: CASSNRQTLNEKLFF. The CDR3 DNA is TGTGCCAGTAGTAACAGACAGACCCTCAATGAAAAACTGTTTTTT.

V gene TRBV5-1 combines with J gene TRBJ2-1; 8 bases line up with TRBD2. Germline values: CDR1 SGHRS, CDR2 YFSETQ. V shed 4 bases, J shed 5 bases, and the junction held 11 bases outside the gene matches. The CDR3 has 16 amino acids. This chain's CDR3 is CASSLGLAALNNEQFF. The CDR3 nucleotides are TGCGCCAGCAGCCTAGGACTAGCCGCTCTGAACAATGAGCAGTTCTTC.

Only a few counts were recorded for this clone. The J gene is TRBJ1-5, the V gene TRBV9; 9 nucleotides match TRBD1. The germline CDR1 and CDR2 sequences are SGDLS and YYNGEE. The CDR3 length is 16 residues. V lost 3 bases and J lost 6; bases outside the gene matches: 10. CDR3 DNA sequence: TGTGCCAGCAGCGCCGGACAGGGGACGGAAGGTCAGCCCCAGCATTTT. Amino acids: CASSAGQGTEGQPQHF. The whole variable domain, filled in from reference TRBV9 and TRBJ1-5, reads DSGVTQTPKHLITATGQRVTLRCSPRSGDLSVYWYQQSLDQGLQFLIQYYNGEERAKGNILERFSAQQFPDLHSELNLSSLELGDSALYFCASSAGQGTEGQPQHFGDGTRLSIL.

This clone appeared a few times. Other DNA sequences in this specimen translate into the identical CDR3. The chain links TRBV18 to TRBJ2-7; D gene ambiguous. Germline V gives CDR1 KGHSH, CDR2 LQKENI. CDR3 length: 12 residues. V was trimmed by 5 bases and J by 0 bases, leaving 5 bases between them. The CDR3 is CASSTSSYEQYF. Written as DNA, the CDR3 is TGTGCCAGCTCAACGAGCTCCTACGAGCAGTACTTC.

CDR3 sequence (DNA): TGTGCCAGCAGCTTGGATGGCGGGGGGGCATACGAGCAGTACTTC. It is translated as CASSLDGGGAYEQYF. The chain carries TRBV5-5 and TRBJ2-7; 9 positions match TRBD2. This CDR3 region has 15 residues. CDR1 is SGHKS and CDR2 is YYEKEE in the germline V gene (reference sequence). V shed 0 bases, J shed 4 bases, and the junction held 5 bases outside the gene matches.

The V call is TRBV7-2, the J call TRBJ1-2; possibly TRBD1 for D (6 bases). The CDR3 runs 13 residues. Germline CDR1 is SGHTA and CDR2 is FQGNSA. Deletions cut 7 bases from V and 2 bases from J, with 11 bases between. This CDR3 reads CASTVDSNYGYTF. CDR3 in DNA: TGTGCCAGCACCGTGGACAGCAACTATGGCTACACCTTC. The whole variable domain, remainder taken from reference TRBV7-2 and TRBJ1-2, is GAGVSQSPSNKVTEKGKDVELRCDPISGHTALYWYRQSLGQGLEFLIYFQGNSAPDKSGLPSDRFSAERTGGSVSTLTIQRTQQEDSAVYLCASTVDSNYGYTFGSGTRLTVV.

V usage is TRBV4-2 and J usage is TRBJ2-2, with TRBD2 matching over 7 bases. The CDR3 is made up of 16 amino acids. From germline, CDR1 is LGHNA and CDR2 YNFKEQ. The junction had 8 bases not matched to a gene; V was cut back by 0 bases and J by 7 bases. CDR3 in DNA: TGTGCCAGCAGCCAAGATCGAGCGGGATCCCTCGGGGAGCTGTTTTTT. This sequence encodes CASSQDRAGSLGELFF.

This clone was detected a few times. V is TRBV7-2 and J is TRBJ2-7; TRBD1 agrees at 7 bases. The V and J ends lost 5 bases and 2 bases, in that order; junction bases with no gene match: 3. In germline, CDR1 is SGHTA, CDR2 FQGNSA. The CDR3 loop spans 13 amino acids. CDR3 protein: CASSQDRTYEQYF. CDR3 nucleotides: TGTGCCAGCAGCCAGGACAGGACCTACGAGCAGTACTTC.